These 3 T cell receptor beta chains originate from one sample sequenced in a study of shared clonotypes between healthy human individuals. Profiled with immunoSEQ multiplex PCR; TCRdb holds only in-frame clones, not every one. In the table there are roughly 86,000 clones, almost 70% of which are singletons. The sample was memory CD8+ T cells sorted from blood. The subset denotes: CD45RO+ cells pooled with CCR7-negative TemRA cells. These receptors came from a man younger than 45 in good health.

The genes are TRBV27 and TRBJ2-7; D possibly corresponds to TRBD2 (6 bases). Germline values: CDR1 MNHEY, CDR2 SMNVEV (reference sequence). The CDR3 sequence is 11 residues long. V was trimmed by 3 bases and J by 6 bases, leaving 6 bases between them. The CDR3: CASSFGGEQYF. The CDR3 nucleotides read TGTGCCAGCAGTTTCGGGGGCGAGCAGTACTTC.

The chain uses TRBV7-2 and TRBJ2-5, with 7 positions matching TRBD2. CDR1 and CDR2 from the germline V gene are SGHTA and FQGNSA. V trimming: 7 bases; J trimming: 7 bases; junction bases outside the gene matches: 9. CDR3 length: 13 amino acids. The CDR3 spells CASTLADWGTQYF. CDR3 DNA sequence: TGTGCCAGCACCCTAGCGGACTGGGGGACCCAGTACTTC.

This sequence joins TRBV5-4 and TRBJ2-7; perhaps TRBD2 as D (5 bases). The CDR3 covers 15 residues. From germline, CDR1 is SGHNT and CDR2 YYREEE (reference sequence). Between the trimmed V and J ends, which lost 3 bases and 5 bases, there was a span of 18 bases. The CDR3 here is CASSSRLRGSHEQYF. The CDR3 DNA is TGTGCCAGCAGCTCAAGGCTACGGGGAAGCCACGAGCAGTACTTC.